The next 5 T cell receptor beta chains were all read from a single sample in a study of cytomegalovirus exposure and HLA in healthy donors. Amplification used 60 Vbeta primers and 13 Jbeta primers. This table comes from immunoSEQ multiplex PCR, and its TCRdb copy is limited to in-frame clones, with some not included. This table holds under 130,000 clones, around 75% found once. The material sequenced was PBMCs. These receptors were taken from a man between 35 and 55 years old in good health and CMV-seronegative.

This chain joins TRBV19 and TRBJ2-5; the match to TRBD1 covers 8 bases. V was clipped by 2 bases and J by 5 bases; unmatched bases: 4. Germline CDR1 and CDR2: LNHDA and SQIVND (reference sequence). The CDR3 is 14 amino acids. The CDR3 sequence is CASSITGGYETQYF. The CDR3 DNA reads as TGTGCCAGTAGTATAACAGGGGGATATGAGACCCAGTACTTC. The whole variable domain, remainder taken from reference TRBV19 and TRBJ2-5, is DGGITQSPKYLFRKEGQNVTLSCEQNLNHDAMYWYRQDPGQGLRLIYYSQIVNDFQKGDIAEGYSVSREKKESFPLTVTSAQKNPTAFYLCASSITGGYETQYFGPGTRLLVL.

This clone was detected only a few times. At one boundary the junction diverges from the germline segment, which might be a read error. The chain recombines TRBV7-9 with TRBJ2-5; 9 bases agree with TRBD1. This CDR3 has 16 residues. Per germline, CDR1 SEHNR and CDR2 FQNEAQ (reference sequence). The CDR3, as DNA: TGTTCCAGCAGCCCCCCCACCACCGGGACAGGGGAGACCCAGTACTTC. This encodes CSSSPPTTGTGETQYF.

This sequence joins TRBV5-1 and TRBJ1-1; 10 positions match TRBD1. Germline CDR1 is SGHRS and CDR2 is YFSETQ. With V trimmed by 4 bases and J by 4 bases, 13 bases remained unmatched. The CDR3 is 17 amino acids. The DNA of the CDR3 is TGCGCCAGCAGCGACCGGGACAGGGGAGTCTTAGGCACTGAAGCTTTCTTT. The encoded protein is CASSDRDRGVLGTEAFF.

This chain connects TRBV9 to TRBJ2-5; the D is unclear. Germline CDR1 SGDLS, CDR2 YYNGEE. The germline V and J ends were trimmed by 4 bases and 4 bases, with 8 bases remaining between them. The CDR3 runs to 12 residues. The CDR3 DNA is TGTGCCAGCAGCCCAACGGTAGAGACCCAGTACTTC. Protein: CASSPTVETQYF.

The chain has TRBV28 and TRBJ1-2; perhaps TRBD1 as D (5 bases). In germline, CDR1 is MDHEN, CDR2 SYDVKM. This CDR3 region has 13 residues. Trimming took 6 bases from V and 6 from J, leaving 14 bases between them. This CDR3 reads CASRTGGGDGYTF. CDR3 coding DNA: TGTGCCAGCAGGACGGGGGGAGGCGATGGCTACACCTTC.